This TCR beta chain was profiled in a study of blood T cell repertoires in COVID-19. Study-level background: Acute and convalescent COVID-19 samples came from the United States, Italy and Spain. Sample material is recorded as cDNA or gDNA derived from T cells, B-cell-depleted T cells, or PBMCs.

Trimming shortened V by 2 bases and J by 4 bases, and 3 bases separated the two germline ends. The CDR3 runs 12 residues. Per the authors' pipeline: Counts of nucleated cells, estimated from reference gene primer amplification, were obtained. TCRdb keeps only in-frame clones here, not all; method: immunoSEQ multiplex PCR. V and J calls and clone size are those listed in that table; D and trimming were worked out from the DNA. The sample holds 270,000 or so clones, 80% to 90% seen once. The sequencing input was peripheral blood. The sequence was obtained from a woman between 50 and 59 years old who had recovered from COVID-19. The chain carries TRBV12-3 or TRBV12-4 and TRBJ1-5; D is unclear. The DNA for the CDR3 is TGTGCCAGCAGTTTACTGAATCAGCCCCAGCATTTT. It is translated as CASSLLNQPQHF.